One sample yielded the 20 T cell receptor beta chains listed below, sequenced in a study of shared clonotypes between healthy human individuals. Produced via immunoSEQ multiplex PCR; TCRdb's table is partial and in-frame only. In the table there are over 2 million clones, 85% to 95% of which are singletons. Sample: naive CD4+ T cells from PBMCs. Subset: CD45RA+ positively selected. The receptors originated from a young man in good health. Some clones in this sample may be carry-over from other donors' samples.

The chain is built from TRBV5-1 and TRBJ2-7; D is uncertain. This CDR3 comprises 15 residues. V lost 3 bases and J 7 bases, leaving 20 bases between the germline ends. Germline assignment: CDR1 SGHRS and CDR2 YFSETQ. CDR3 DNA: TGCGCCAGCAGCTACACGACTCCCTGGGATGGGGAGCAGTACTTC. This sequence encodes CASSYTTPWDGEQYF.

The V gene is TRBV10-3, the J gene TRBJ2-7; TRBD1 matches 7 bases. V dropped 10 bases and J dropped 3; count of bases not matched to a gene: 12. CDR1 is ENHRY and CDR2 is SYGVKD in the germline V gene. This CDR3 comprises 14 residues. The CDR3 reads CASTSGGRGYEQYF. CDR3 DNA: TGTGCCAGCACCTCAGGGGGAAGGGGCTACGAGCAGTACTTC.

The chain is built from TRBV5-4 and TRBJ1-1, with TRBD1 matching 7 bases. The V gene's germline CDR1 is SGHNT and CDR2 YYREEE (reference sequence). Losses at the gene ends were 3 bases for V and 1 base for J; bases not matched to a gene: 6. This CDR3 is built from 15 residues. CDR3 coding DNA: TGTGCCAGCAGCTCACCGGGACAGCGGAACACTGAAGCTTTCTTT. Its protein is CASSSPGQRNTEAFF. The variable domain in full, with the rest retrieved from reference TRBV5-4 and TRBJ1-1, is ETGVTQSPTHLIKTRGQQVTLRCSSQSGHNTVSWYQQALGQGPQFIFQYYREEENGRGNFPPRFSGLQFPNYSSELNVNALELDDSALYLCASSSPGQRNTEAFFGQGTRLTVV.

V is TRBV29-1 and J is TRBJ2-3; TRBD2 aligns across 11 bases. Germline lookup yields CDR1 SQVTM and CDR2 ANQGSEA. Trimming cost V 6 bases and J 0 bases; bases outside gene matches: 8. The CDR3 is 16 amino acids. The CDR3 DNA reads TGCAGCGTGACGGGACTAGCGGAACGGAGCACAGATACGCAGTATTTT. Its translation: CSVTGLAERSTDTQYF.

V and J are TRBV5-1 and TRBJ2-2; D unclear. The V end was cut by 6 bases, the J end by 7 bases, with 13 bases between. The germline V gene encodes CDR1 SGHRS and CDR2 YFSETQ. This CDR3 is built from 13 residues. CDR3 nucleotide sequence: TGCGCCAGCATCGAGGAGTATGACGGGGAGCTGTTTTTT. Its protein is CASIEEYDGELFF.

This chain joins TRBV6-5 and TRBJ1-1; the D gene is possibly TRBD1 (6 bases). V was pared by 6 bases and J by 0 bases, with 14 bases between. The CDR3 is 15 residues long. Germline V gene lookup returns CDR1 MNHEY and CDR2 SVGAGI. CDR3 bases: TGTGCCAGCAGAGTAAGGGACACCTTGAACACTGAAGCTTTCTTT. Its protein is CASRVRDTLNTEAFF.

This chain uses TRBV19 with TRBJ2-5; maybe TRBD2 (6 bases). V was cut by 5 bases and J by 0 bases, with 13 bases left in between. CDR3 size: 15 residues. CDR1 LNHDA and CDR2 SQIVND come from the germline V gene (reference sequence). CDR3 amino acids: CASSRQGLYQETQYF. The CDR3 bases are TGTGCCAGTAGTCGGCAGGGACTGTACCAAGAGACCCAGTACTTC.

This sequence joins TRBV6-6 and TRBJ1-1; no firm D call. V gave up 5 bases and J gave up 1 base, with 11 bases separating them. Per the germline V gene, CDR1 is MNHNY and CDR2 is SVGAGI (reference sequence). This CDR3 is built from 14 residues. Here the CDR3 reads CASSTLWGNTEAFF. In DNA form, the CDR3 reads TGTGCCAGCAGTACGCTTTGGGGGAACACTGAAGCTTTCTTT.

J is TRBJ1-4 and V is TRBV5-5; D ambiguous. V shed 0 bases and J shed 4 bases, with 4 bases lying between them. CDR1 and CDR2 (germline): SGHKS, YYEKEE (reference sequence). CDR3 length equals 13 residues. The CDR3 reads CASSLAVNEKLFF. In DNA form, the CDR3 reads TGTGCCAGCAGCTTGGCCGTTAATGAAAAACTGTTTTTT.

J is TRBJ2-3 and V is TRBV27, with TRBD2 matching 8 bases. There are 17 residues in the CDR3. Trimming took 4 bases from V and 6 from J; bases not matched to a gene: 15. Germline CDR1 reads MNHEY; CDR2 reads SMNVEV (reference sequence). The CDR3 loop is CASSSGGRPLRQDTQYF. In nucleotides, the CDR3 is TGTGCCAGCAGTTCTGGCGGGAGGCCACTTCGACAGGATACGCAGTATTTT.

This chain connects TRBV7-9 to TRBJ2-1, with a weak D call TRBD2 (5 bases). The CDR3 is 13 amino acids. The V end was cut by 3 bases, the J end by 6 bases, with 9 bases between. The germline CDR1 and CDR2 sequences are SEHNR and FQNEAQ (reference sequence). The CDR3 region is CASSLSTSNEQFF. In nucleotides, the CDR3 is TGTGCCAGCAGCTTGTCCACTAGCAATGAGCAGTTCTTC. Filled out from reference TRBV7-9 and TRBJ2-1, the complete variable domain reads DTGVSQNPRHKITKRGQNVTFRCDPISEHNRLYWYRQTLGQGPEFLTYFQNEAQLEKSRLLSDRFSAERPKGSFSTLEIQRTEQGDSAMYLCASSLSTSNEQFFGPGTRLTVL.

The CDR3 sequence is CASSQGLAGGNTGELFF. The DNA for the CDR3 is TGTGCCAGTAGCCAGGGACTAGCGGGAGGGAACACCGGGGAGCTGTTTTTT. The rearrangement joins TRBV19 to TRBJ2-2; 15 nucleotides align to TRBD2. Germline V gives CDR1 LNHDA, CDR2 SQIVND (reference sequence). The length of the CDR3 is 17 residues. The trim removed 6 bases at V and 1 base at J, leaving 3 bases unmatched.

V usage is TRBV28 and J usage is TRBJ2-7; 8 bases align to TRBD2. This CDR3 is 13 amino acids long. The germline V gene has CDR1 MDHEN and CDR2 SYDVKM. The V segment lost 8 bases and the J segment 2 bases; nucleotides outside the gene matches: 5. For the CDR3, the DNA is TGTGCCAGCTATTCTAGCGGGCCCTACGAGCAGTACTTC. Translated: CASYSSGPYEQYF.

The V and J genes are TRBV7-2 and TRBJ2-3, with TRBD2 identical over 9 bases. The germline V gene encodes CDR1 SGHTA and CDR2 FQGNSA. V dropped 4 bases and J dropped 0; count of bases not matched to a gene: 5. This CDR3 region has 16 residues. CDR3 loop: CASSSRLAASTDTQYF. DNA of the CDR3: TGTGCCAGCAGCTCCCGACTAGCGGCTAGCACAGATACGCAGTATTTT.

This clone showed up just once. This chain uses TRBV2 with TRBJ1-5; no reliable D call. CDR3 length: 13 amino acids. Germline loops: CDR1 SNHLY, CDR2 FYNNEI. The V and J ends lost 4 bases and 5 bases respectively, with 9 bases between them. This CDR3 reads CASSVRQDQPQHF. The CDR3 bases are TGTGCCAGCAGTGTCCGGCAGGATCAGCCCCAGCATTTT.

This chain joins TRBV7-8 and TRBJ2-3, with no clear D. CDR1 is SGHVS and CDR2 is FQNEAQ in the germline V gene. The CDR3 sequence is 16 residues long. V was clipped by 5 bases and J by 4 bases, with 19 bases between them. The DNA for the CDR3 is TGTGCCAGCAGCCTGGCCTCCCTTGTCCCCCCAGATACGCAGTATTTT. Translation: CASSLASLVPPDTQYF.

The gene calls are TRBV6-5 and TRBJ2-1, with 7 bases that match TRBD1. The germline V gene encodes CDR1 MNHEY and CDR2 SVGAGI. The CDR3 extends over 14 amino acids. J was trimmed by 5 bases and V by 0 bases; bases with no gene match: 1. In nucleotides, the CDR3 is TGTGCCAGCAGTTACTCGGGACAGAACAATGAGCAGTTCTTC. This translates into CASSYSGQNNEQFF.

Here the CDR3 DNA reads TGCGCCAGCAGGGAGACTAGCGCGTACAATGAGCAGTTCTTC. It codes for CASRETSAYNEQFF. The chain carries TRBV10-2 and TRBJ2-1, with TRBD2 identical over 8 bases. The CDR3 runs to 14 residues. Trimming removed 6 bases from V and 4 bases from J; junction bases left unmatched: 5. The germline CDR1 and CDR2 sequences are WSHSY and SAAADI.

This clone showed up just once. This specimen includes other DNA sequences encoding the same CDR3. V is TRBV7-2 and J is TRBJ2-7; TRBD2 aligns across 8 bases. In germline, CDR1 is SGHTA, CDR2 FQGNSA. CDR3 length: 15 residues. The ends lost 5 bases at V and 0 bases at J; junction bases unmatched: 6. The CDR3 DNA is TGTGCCAGCAGCGCCACCAGCGGGAGCTCCTACGAGCAGTACTTC. It yields the protein CASSATSGSSYEQYF.

This clone came up once. J is TRBJ2-3 and V is TRBV11-3; 8 bases are a match to TRBD1. CDR1 is SGHNT, CDR2 YENEEA, per germline. V shed 5 bases and J 3 bases; nucleotides not matched to a gene: 7. The CDR3 runs 15 residues. The CDR3 DNA follows: TGTGCCAGCAGCCCCAGGGGGCGCGGGACAGATACGCAGTATTTT. Its protein is CASSPRGRGTDTQYF.